Below, one T cell receptor beta chain is given with its context. Its antigen target is currently unknown. The input lacks base qualities; no much larger clone sits a single base away. This record belongs to a study of blood T cell repertoires in COVID-19 (dated by TCRdb to 2020 to 2022). About the investigation overall: Samples covering the acute and convalescent phases of COVID-19 were provided by collaborators in the United States, Italy and Spain. The prospective study material was composed of cDNA or gDNA derived from T cells, B-cell-depleted T cells, or PBMCs. The dataset comprised deeply sampled blood TCRbeta repertoires from subjects exposed to, actively infected with, or recovered from COVID-19. HLA class I and class II types, where available, came from metadata supplied by the sample provider rather than from assay-based typing. A freely available public database, intended as a resource for researchers studying the immune response to SARS-CoV-2, is where the repertoires were released. Nearly every sample came with metadata listing a de-identified subject ID, COVID-19 status, age in years and sex. The samples were drawn from the first 160 participants of the ongoing ImmuneRACE study and from 950 to 1,500 subjects provided by 6 global collaborators.

TCRbeta CDR3 regions were amplified from genomic DNA by means of the immunoSEQ Assay, a bias-controlled multiplex PCR. Regarding the original processing steps: The number of nucleated cells in each sample was estimated from the amplification of reference gene primers within the assay. To quantify the absolute abundance of each unique TCRbeta CDR3 rearrangement, sequence reads were collapsed and filtered. For each sample, productive Simpson clonality was calculated as the square root of Simpson's diversity index across productive rearrangements. The table comes from immuneACCESS by way of TCRdb, which keeps in-frame sequences with V and J called. Part of the clones is missing from these tables; in studies checked, under half for an unresolved V gene and the rest for unknown reasons. D and trimming were read from the DNA, whereas the V and J calls and clone size are those reported in that table. This sample has roughly 110,000 clones in its table, and 75% to 85% of those were observed once. The ten biggest clones cover roughly 6% of the sample.

Broad study findings and their caveats: How much clinical and demographic metadata was included differed by source and by participant, and the metadata was provided uncurated.

At one collaborating source in Seattle, patients were enrolled during active infection and were followed longitudinally through the course of disease. The collaborating institutions used their own protocols to collect whole blood in K2EDTA tubes. For TCRbeta analysis, collaborator samples were shipped as frozen whole blood, as isolated PBMCs, or as DNA extracted from either sample type. CDR3 length: 14 amino acids, cysteine to phenylalanine. Only the CDR3 portion is preserved as DNA: 42 bases, with reading frame beginning at the first base. Unmatched junction bases come to 6, with V trimmed by 6 bases and J by 6 bases. Sequences SEHNR (CDR1) and FQNEAQ (CDR2) are obtained from the germline V gene (reference sequence).

Sequencing was carried out using peripheral blood. The rearranged segments are TRBV7-9 and TRBJ2-7; TRBD2 fits 12 bases in the junction. The source is a man older than 75 with COVID-19, enrolled during active disease. The nucleotide sequence reads TGTGCCAGCAGTACCCTAGCGGGGGGGCTCGAGCAGTACTTC. Its translation reads: CASSTLAGGLEQYF.